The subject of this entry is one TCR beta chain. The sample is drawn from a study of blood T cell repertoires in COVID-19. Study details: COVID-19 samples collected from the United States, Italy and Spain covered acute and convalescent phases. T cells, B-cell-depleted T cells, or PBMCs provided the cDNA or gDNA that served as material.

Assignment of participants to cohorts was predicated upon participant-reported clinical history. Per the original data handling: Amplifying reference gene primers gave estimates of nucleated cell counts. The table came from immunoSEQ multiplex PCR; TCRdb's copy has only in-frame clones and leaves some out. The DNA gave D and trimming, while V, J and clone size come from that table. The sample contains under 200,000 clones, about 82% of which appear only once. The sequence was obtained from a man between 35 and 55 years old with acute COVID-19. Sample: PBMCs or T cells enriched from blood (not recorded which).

The CDR3 protein is CASSPIVGSQPQHF. As DNA, the CDR3 is TGTGCCAGCAGCCCGATAGTGGGGAGTCAGCCCCAGCATTTT. This sequence joins TRBV21-1 and TRBJ1-5. TRBV21-1 is listed as a pseudogene. This CDR3 comprises 14 residues.